One and the same sample provided the 15 T cell receptor beta chains below, sequenced in a study of blood T cell repertoires in COVID-19. Using immunoSEQ multiplex PCR, the repertoire was profiled, and TCRdb retains in-frame clones only, with some absent. Of tens of thousands of clones in the sample, 65% to 90% are singletons; the top ten hold approximately 17%. The sequenced sample was peripheral blood. These receptors came from a woman older than 75 with acute or convalescent COVID-19.

The chain uses TRBV7-6 and TRBJ1-1; D may be TRBD1 (6 bases). The CDR3 is 15 residues long. Germline CDR1 SGHVS, CDR2 FNYEAQ. Trimming took off 1 base at V and 1 base at J, with 10 bases between the two ends. In nucleotides, the CDR3 is TGTGCCAGCAGCTTAGTCCCACAGGGGAACACTGAAGCTTTCTTT. Its translation is CASSLVPQGNTEAFF.

The sample holds one count of this clone. The chain combines TRBV10-3 with TRBJ1-1; the D gene is possibly TRBD1 (5 bases). V was shortened by 6 bases and J by 1 base, with 9 bases between the two germline ends. This CDR3 contains 13 residues. CDR1 and CDR2 (germline): ENHRY, SYGVKD. The CDR3 is CAISRDTNTEAFF. Written as DNA, the CDR3 is TGTGCCATCAGCAGGGATACGAACACTGAAGCTTTCTTT.

V and J are TRBV2 and TRBJ1-2; D uncertain. Trimming pared 7 bases from V and 8 bases from J, leaving 11 bases between. CDR1 is SNHLY, CDR2 FYNNEI, per germline. CDR3 length: 11 residues. CDR3 amino acids: CASKREGGYTF. The CDR3 DNA is TGTGCCAGCAAGCGGGAGGGCGGCTACACCTTC.

The chain has TRBV7-8 and TRBJ2-4; D gene unclear. V was shortened by 1 base and J by 7 bases, with 11 bases between the two germline ends. Germline CDR1 SGHVS, CDR2 FQNEAQ. This CDR3 spans 14 amino acids. The CDR3 here is CASSLGLPGNIQYF. The CDR3 DNA reads TGTGCCAGCAGCTTAGGACTCCCTGGGAACATTCAGTACTTC.

The CDR3 bases are TGCACCAGCAGCCAAGACGGGACAGCGAACACCGGGGAGCTGTTTTTT. This codes for CTSSQDGTANTGELFF. The V call is TRBV1, the J call TRBJ2-2; the table assigns TRBD1, which was not confirmed against the DNA. TRBV1 is reported as a pseudogene. The CDR3 extends over 16 amino acids.

The CDR3 DNA follows: TGTGCCATCAGTGAGTCGGAGGGAGGCCAAGAGACCCAGTACTTC. Its translation is CAISESEGGQETQYF. The V call is TRBV10-3, the J call TRBJ2-5; a possible D gene is TRBD2 (6 bases). V was clipped by 0 bases and J by 1 base, with 9 bases between them. CDR1 and CDR2 from the germline V gene are ENHRY and SYGVKD. The CDR3 has 15 residues.

This CDR3 reads CASSSGKRENEQFF. DNA of the CDR3: TGCGCCAGCAGCTCCGGAAAGCGGGAGAATGAGCAGTTCTTC. V is TRBV4-3 and J is TRBJ2-1; 8 bases agree with TRBD2. The junction had 7 bases not matched to a gene; V was cut back by 5 bases and J by 7 bases. CDR3 length equals 14 residues. Germline assignment: CDR1 LGHNA and CDR2 YSLEER.

The chain has TRBV3-1 (or the pseudogene TRBV3-2) and TRBJ2-3; 8 bases line up with TRBD2. The CDR3 runs 18 residues. The germline V gene encodes CDR1 LGHDT and CDR2 YNNKEL (reference sequence). J gave up 1 base and V 4 bases, and 13 bases lay outside the gene matches. CDR3 in amino acids: CASSLTAGVSEGTDTQYF. Written as DNA, the CDR3 is TGTGCCAGCAGCCTAACAGCGGGAGTTAGCGAGGGCACAGATACGCAGTATTTT.

The chain employs TRBV25-1 and TRBJ2-7; 10 nucleotides agree with TRBD1. The CDR3 spans 14 residues. Trimming removed 6 bases from V and 5 bases from J; junction bases left unmatched: 7. From germline, CDR1 is MGHDK and CDR2 SYGVNS. The chain's CDR3 is CASSPGQGSHEQYF. In DNA, the CDR3 is TGTGCCAGCAGCCCGGGACAGGGGTCCCACGAGCAGTACTTC.

This clone was counted a few times. The chain employs TRBV11-2 and TRBJ1-4, with D perhaps TRBD1 (5 bases). This CDR3 has 14 residues. CDR1 and CDR2 from the germline V gene are SGHAT and FQNNGV. Between the trimmed V and J ends, which lost 8 bases and 4 bases, there was a span of 14 bases. This CDR3 is CASPGGYRNEKLFF. The CDR3 DNA reads as TGTGCCAGCCCCGGGGGGTATCGTAATGAAAAACTGTTTTTT. The whole variable domain, filled in from reference TRBV11-2 and TRBJ1-4, reads EAGVAQSPRYKIIEKRQSVAFWCNPISGHATLYWYQQILGQGPKLLIQFQNNGVVDDSQLPKDRFSAERLKGVDSTLKIQPAKLEDSAVYLCASPGGYRNEKLFFGSGTQLSVL.

V and J are TRBV21-1 and TRBJ2-3; no DNA check was done on the table's D call, TRBD2. TRBV21-1 is a recognized pseudogene. This CDR3 has 16 amino acids. The CDR3 is CASSKRAGERTDTQYF. The CDR3 nucleotides read TGTGCCAGCAGCAAACGGGCGGGGGAAAGAACAGATACGCAGTATTTT.

This rearrangement joins TRBV7-2 to TRBJ2-6; 9 bases map to TRBD2. The CDR3 runs 18 residues. Per germline, CDR1 SGHTA and CDR2 FQGNSA. The trim removed 1 base at V and 4 bases at J, leaving 8 bases unmatched. The chain's CDR3 is CASSLVPAGGRGANVLTF. CDR3 in DNA: TGTGCCAGCAGCTTAGTTCCAGCGGGGGGCCGAGGGGCCAACGTCCTGACTTTC.

CDR3 coding DNA: TGCGCCAGCAGCCCGGGAGTGCCCATGGAAAAACTGTTTTTT. Translation gives CASSPGVPMEKLFF. The chain combines TRBV5-1 with TRBJ1-4; D is uncertain. CDR1 SGHRS and CDR2 YFSETQ come from the germline V gene. The CDR3 contains 14 residues. Trimming left V 4 bases short and J 8 bases short, with 15 bases between. The whole variable domain, filled in from reference TRBV5-1 and TRBJ1-4, reads KAGVTQTPRYLIKTRGQQVTLSCSPISGHRSVSWYQQTPGQGLQFLFEYFSETQRNKGNFPGRFSGRQFSNSRSEMNVSTLELGDSALYLCASSPGVPMEKLFFGSGTQLSVL.

This chain joins TRBV12-3 or TRBV12-4 and TRBJ2-7; 7 nucleotides agree with TRBD1. Trimming removed 3 bases from V and 7 bases from J; junction bases left unmatched: 6. This CDR3 region has 13 residues. This chain's CDR3 is CASSFRVQGEQYF. CDR3 DNA sequence: TGTGCCAGCAGTTTTAGGGTACAGGGGGAGCAGTACTTC.

The J gene is TRBJ1-2, the V gene TRBV5-1, with 7 bases lining up with TRBD1. The CDR3 loop spans 13 amino acids. CDR1 and CDR2 from the germline V gene are SGHRS and YFSETQ. V shed 3 bases, J shed 4 bases, and the junction held 3 bases outside the gene matches. The CDR3 sequence is CASSSGQSYGYTF. CDR3 in DNA: TGCGCCAGCAGCTCGGGACAGAGCTATGGCTACACCTTC.